The 18 T cell receptor beta chains below come from one sample, sequenced in a study of blood T cell repertoires in COVID-19. The assay was immunoSEQ multiplex PCR, and TCRdb's table has in-frame clones only and misses some. The table lists some 230,000 clones, 84% of them singletons. The sequenced material came from peripheral blood. The receptors were gathered from a woman aged 55-70 years who had recovered from COVID-19.

The chain links TRBV5-1 to TRBJ2-1, with 13 bases matching TRBD2. Germline V gene lookup returns CDR1 SGHRS and CDR2 YFSETQ. CDR3 length: 16 amino acids. The J segment lost 7 bases and the V segment lost 4 bases, leaving 8 bases of the junction unmatched. CDR3: CASSTYGTSGVNEQFF. DNA for the CDR3: TGCGCCAGCAGCACGTACGGGACTAGCGGGGTTAATGAGCAGTTCTTC. Full variable domain (outside the CDR3, taken from reference TRBV5-1 and TRBJ2-1): KAGVTQTPRYLIKTRGQQVTLSCSPISGHRSVSWYQQTPGQGLQFLFEYFSETQRNKGNFPGRFSGRQFSNSRSEMNVSTLELGDSALYLCASSTYGTSGVNEQFFGPGTRLTVL.

The genes are TRBV10-3 and TRBJ2-7; TRBD1 matches 7 bases. V lost 6 bases to trimming and J lost 0 bases; unmatched junction nucleotides: 5. This CDR3 comprises 14 residues. Germline CDR1 ENHRY, CDR2 SYGVKD. The CDR3 is CAISNRGHSYEQYF. The CDR3, as DNA: TGTGCCATCAGCAACAGGGGCCACTCCTACGAGCAGTACTTC.

This clone has a handful of counts. The rearrangement links TRBV24-1 to TRBJ2-3, with D perhaps matching TRBD1 (5 bases). The CDR3 extends over 15 amino acids. CDR1 and CDR2 (germline): KGHDR, SFDVKD. Between the trimmed V and J ends, which lost 6 bases and 5 bases, there was a span of 17 bases. CDR3 coding DNA: TGTGCCACCAGTTCCGCCACAGGCCCGGGAGATACGCAGTATTTT. It codes for CATSSATGPGDTQYF.

The CDR3 reads CASSQAGGPENIQYF. CDR3 nucleotides: TGTGCCAGCAGCCAAGCGGGGGGGCCAGAAAACATTCAGTACTTC. This chain connects TRBV3-1 (or the pseudogene TRBV3-2) to TRBJ2-4, with 8 bases matching TRBD2. After removal of 1 base from V and 5 bases from J, the junction contained 4 bases not matched to a gene. The CDR3 has 15 residues. The V gene's germline CDR1 is LGHDT and CDR2 YNNKEL (reference sequence).

The CDR3 coding sequence is TGTGCCATCAGTGAGTCTAAACAGGGATTATACGAGCAGTACTTC. Translating it yields CAISESKQGLYEQYF. V gene TRBV10-3 combines with J gene TRBJ2-7; perhaps TRBD1 as D (6 bases). There are 15 residues in the CDR3. V lost 0 bases to trimming and J lost 4 bases, with 13 bases between them. Germline CDR1 reads ENHRY; CDR2 reads SYGVKD.

This chain joins TRBV20-1 and TRBJ1-1; no clear D. Between the trimmed V and J ends, which lost 3 bases and 1 base, there was a span of 12 bases. CDR3 length: 14 amino acids. Germline CDR1 and CDR2: DFQATT and SNEGSKA (reference sequence). CDR3 in amino acids: CSASSGLGNTEAFF. For the CDR3, the DNA is TGCAGTGCTAGTAGCGGGCTTGGGAACACTGAAGCTTTCTTT.

This chain links TRBV4-1 with TRBJ1-6, with 10 bases lining up with TRBD1. Germline assignment: CDR1 MGHRA and CDR2 YSYEKL. V shed 3 bases and J 10 bases; nucleotides not matched to a gene: 12. This CDR3 contains 17 residues. CDR3 region: CASSQAAGTGDESPLHF. CDR3 nucleotide sequence: TGCGCCAGCAGCCAGGCGGCCGGGACAGGGGATGAATCACCCCTCCACTTT.

The count of this clone is one. V is TRBV6-5 and J is TRBJ2-5, with 8 bases fitting TRBD1. J lost 0 bases, V lost 6 bases, and 3 bases had no gene match. Germline CDR1 is MNHEY and CDR2 is SVGAGI. This CDR3 has 14 amino acids. The DNA of the CDR3 is TGTGCCAGCAGCTGCAGGGGGCACCAAGAGACCCAGTACTTC. This encodes CASSCRGHQETQYF.

The chain's CDR3 is CASSLGLASIQETQYF. The CDR3 coding sequence is TGTGCCAGCAGCTTGGGACTAGCGAGTATCCAAGAGACCCAGTACTTC. This sequence joins TRBV5-8 and TRBJ2-5; 8 bases are shared with TRBD2. This CDR3 is built from 16 residues. Trimming cost V 0 bases and J 1 base; bases outside gene matches: 5. Germline lookup yields CDR1 SGHTS and CDR2 YDEGEE. Full variable domain (rest looked up from reference TRBV5-8 and TRBJ2-5): EAGVTQSPTHLIKTRGQQATLRCSPISGHTSVYWYQQALGLGLQFLLWYDEGEERNRGNFPPRFSGRQFPNYSSELNVNALELEDSALYLCASSLGLASIQETQYFGPGTRLLVL.

The chain couples TRBV18 to TRBJ1-5; 7 positions match TRBD1. Trimming at V came to 2 bases and at J to 6 bases, leaving 16 bases not matched to a gene. Germline CDR1 is KGHSH and CDR2 is LQKENI. The CDR3 runs 18 residues. The CDR3 coding sequence is TGTGCCAGCTCACCAATTCGTTCTCGAGACAGGGTATCTCAGCCCCAGCATTTT. Translation: CASSPIRSRDRVSQPQHF.

The CDR3 DNA reads TGTGCCAGCAGCTTAGATCAGGGAGGTTACACCTTC. This sequence encodes CASSLDQGGYTF. V is TRBV7-9 and J is TRBJ1-2; maybe TRBD1 (5 bases). Germline-derived CDR1 and CDR2 are SEHNR and FQNEAQ (reference sequence). The CDR3 runs to 12 residues. The V end lost 1 base, the J end lost 11 bases, and 11 bases lay between the germline ends.

The rearrangement uses TRBV6-6 and TRBJ1-3, with TRBD1 identical over 9 bases. The germline V gene has CDR1 MNHNY and CDR2 SVGAGI (reference sequence). V shed 6 bases, J shed 4 bases, and the junction held 13 bases outside the gene matches. The CDR3 runs 17 residues. The chain's CDR3 is CASSREVPGTGGNTIYF. DNA of the CDR3: TGTGCCAGCAGCCGAGAGGTCCCCGGGACAGGGGGAAACACCATATATTTT.

This chain connects TRBV6-2 or TRBV6-3 to TRBJ2-1, with TRBD2 as a possible D gene (6 bases). This CDR3 contains 17 residues. Germline loops: CDR1 MNHEY, CDR2 SVGEGT. V lost 0 bases, J lost 6 bases, and 18 bases lay in between. The CDR3 sequence is CASSYSQWSLGGNEQFF. The CDR3 DNA reads TGTGCCAGCAGTTACTCGCAATGGAGCCTGGGGGGCAATGAGCAGTTCTTC.

The genes are TRBV21-1 and TRBJ2-7; TRBD1 is taken as the D call from the table, unchecked against the DNA. TRBV21-1 is a documented pseudogene. The CDR3 has 17 amino acids. In nucleotides, the CDR3 is TGTGCCAGCAGCACCGATGACAGGGGTAGAGGGACTTACGAGCAGTACTTC. Amino acids: CASSTDDRGRGTYEQYF.

The chain links TRBV6-6 to TRBJ1-5; D is undetermined. Between the trimmed V and J ends, which lost 2 bases and 1 base, there was a span of 6 bases. Germline loops: CDR1 MNHNY, CDR2 SVGAGI (reference sequence). The CDR3 loop spans 14 amino acids. The CDR3 bases are TGTGCCAGCAGTTACGAGGAGAGCAATCAGCCCCAGCATTTT. As protein: CASSYEESNQPQHF.

This chain connects TRBV6-2 or TRBV6-3 to TRBJ1-6, with a weak D call TRBD1 (5 bases). Per the germline V gene, CDR1 is MNHEY and CDR2 is SVGEGT. This CDR3 is 16 amino acids long. The V end lost 2 bases, the J end lost 4 bases, and 12 bases lay between the germline ends. Here the CDR3 reads CASSYAAGIYNSPLHF. DNA of the CDR3: TGTGCCAGCAGTTACGCGGCAGGGATTTATAATTCACCCCTCCACTTT.

Details on this clone: Other DNA sequences within the sample encode an identical CDR3. V gene TRBV5-1 combines with J gene TRBJ1-1; a possible D gene is TRBD1 (5 bases). V lost 0 bases, J lost 1 base, and 7 bases lay in between. CDR3 size: 14 residues. Germline CDR1 SGHRS, CDR2 YFSETQ. This CDR3 is CASSLGRGNTEAFF. As DNA, the CDR3 is TGCGCCAGCAGCTTGGGAAGGGGGAACACTGAAGCTTTCTTT.

The rearrangement uses TRBV27 and TRBJ2-1; 11 bases agree with TRBD2. The CDR3 extends over 16 amino acids. Per the germline V gene, CDR1 is MNHEY and CDR2 is SMNVEV (reference sequence). V lost 4 bases to trimming and J lost 2 bases; unmatched junction nucleotides: 4. CDR3 in amino acids: CASSSLLAGAYNEQFF. Here the CDR3 DNA reads TGTGCCAGCAGTTCCCTACTAGCGGGGGCCTACAATGAGCAGTTCTTC.